This T cell receptor beta chain came from a study of cytomegalovirus exposure and HLA in healthy donors. Assay: immunoSEQ multiplex PCR; the TCRdb copy retains only in-frame clones and omits some. The data show fewer than 200,000 clones, 70% to 90% seen once. Per the germline V gene, CDR1 is SNHLY and CDR2 is FYNNEI. V was shortened by 5 bases and J by 3 bases, with 10 bases between the two germline ends. The CDR3 is made up of 13 amino acids. The chain combines TRBV2 with TRBJ1-1; D gene uncertain. The material sequenced was PBMCs. This TCR was recovered from a woman between 18 and 30 years old in good health and CMV-seronegative. CDR3 loop: CASSPPYYTEAFF. The CDR3 DNA follows: TGTGCCAGCAGTCCTCCTTACTACACTGAAGCTTTCTTT.